The 6 T cell receptor beta chains below all came from one sample that was sequenced in a study of blood T cell repertoires in COVID-19. TCRdb's table, derived via immunoSEQ multiplex PCR, lists solely in-frame clones and lacks some. Counted here are tens of thousands of clones, 60% to 80% occurring once; the ten biggest clones make up 25% to 35%. Sequencing was performed on peripheral blood. Source of these receptors: a woman in her seventies with acute or convalescent COVID-19.

The J gene is TRBJ1-5, the V gene TRBV6-2 or TRBV6-3, with D possibly being TRBD1 (6 bases). Germline assignment: CDR1 MNHEY and CDR2 SVGEGT. The CDR3 spans 16 residues. The ends were cut back, 6 bases at V and 3 bases at J, with 18 bases in the middle. CDR3 protein: CASSDMGGRPNQPQHF. The DNA of the CDR3 is TGTGCCAGCAGCGACATGGGGGGGCGACCCAATCAGCCCCAGCATTTT.

The rearrangement links TRBV7-9 to TRBJ2-5; 8 bases fit TRBD1. The ends lost 0 bases at V and 5 bases at J; junction bases unmatched: 5. This CDR3 comprises 15 residues. Germline-derived CDR1 and CDR2 are SEHNR and FQNEAQ (reference sequence). CDR3: CASSLAGRGLETQYF. The CDR3 nucleotides read TGTGCCAGCAGCTTAGCCGGCAGGGGGCTGGAGACCCAGTACTTC.

J is TRBJ2-1 and V is TRBV11-2; 12 bases fit TRBD1. CDR1 is SGHAT and CDR2 is FQNNGV in the germline V gene. Germline trimming cut 0 bases from V and 0 bases from J; bases unmatched to any gene: 3. This CDR3 spans 18 amino acids. The CDR3 spells CASSLDPGQGASYNEQFF. CDR3 nucleotides: TGTGCCAGCAGCTTAGACCCGGGACAGGGGGCCTCCTACAATGAGCAGTTCTTC.

The chain combines TRBV10-3 with TRBJ2-7; 9 bases match TRBD2. The CDR3 has 17 amino acids. CDR1 is ENHRY, CDR2 SYGVKD, per germline. V lost 8 bases, J lost 2 bases, and 16 bases stayed unmatched. CDR3 protein: CAISDRPSGALPYEQYF. The CDR3 coding sequence is TGTGCCATCTCGGATAGGCCTAGCGGGGCGCTTCCCTACGAGCAGTACTTC.

The rearrangement links TRBV2 to TRBJ2-6, with 9 bases that match TRBD1. Germline CDR1 SNHLY, CDR2 FYNNEI. V shed 6 bases, J shed 1 base, and the junction held 7 bases outside the gene matches. The CDR3 runs 17 residues. In DNA, the CDR3 is TGTGCCAGCAGGAAAACAGGGGGCCGGTCTGGGGCCAACGTCCTGACTTTC. Translated: CASRKTGGRSGANVLTF. Based on the CDR3 plus reference TRBV2 and TRBJ2-6, the full variable domain is EPEVTQTPSHQVTQMGQEVILRCVPISNHLYFYWYRQILGQKVEFLVSFYNNEISEKSEIFDDQFSVERPDGSNFTLKIRSTKLEDSAMYFCASRKTGGRSGANVLTFGAGSRLTVL.

This clone appeared once. The CDR3 sequence: CASSVEGGFQPSGRTDTQYF. The CDR3 DNA reads TGTGCCAGCAGCGTAGAAGGAGGCTTTCAACCTAGCGGGAGGACAGATACGCAGTATTTT. The V call is TRBV9, the J call TRBJ2-3; TRBD2 matches at 11 bases. Germline trimming cut 0 bases from V and 3 bases from J; bases unmatched to any gene: 15. CDR1 is SGDLS and CDR2 is YYNGEE in the germline V gene. The CDR3 sequence is 20 residues long.